This TCR beta chain was observed in a study of blood T cell repertoires in COVID-19 (dated by TCRdb to 2020 to 2021). For the study in its entirety: Collaborator samples came from the United States, Italy and Spain and covered acute and convalescent phases of COVID-19. The material from the prospective study consisted of cDNA or gDNA derived from T cells, B-cell-depleted T cells, or PBMCs. The dataset comprised deeply sampled blood TCRbeta repertoires from subjects exposed to, actively infected with, or recovered from COVID-19. The repertoires were released in a freely available public database meant as a resource for research on the immune response to SARS-CoV-2. The samples were drawn from two sources: the first 160 participants of the ongoing ImmuneRACE study, and over 1,000 subjects contributed by 6 global collaborators. The sample metadata nearly always contained a de-identified subject ID, COVID-19 status, age in years and sex. HLA class I and class II types, where available, came from metadata supplied by the sample provider rather than from assay-based typing. What the research found in general, with its limitations: The quantity of clinical and demographic metadata differed by source and by participant and was supplied without curation.

For CDR1 and CDR2, the germline V gene (reference sequence) lists SSHAT and FNYEAQ. CDR3 length: 14 amino acids, cysteine to phenylalanine. Of the read, only the CDR3 DNA is kept; its 42 bases are in frame from base 1. A note on this clone: Which antigen it targets is not known. The junction departs from germline at one end; a sequencing error may be responsible.

The immunoSEQ Assay, a bias-controlled multiplex PCR, was used to amplify TCRbeta CDR3 regions from genomic DNA. Per the source publication's procedure: The number of nucleated cells in each sample was estimated from the amplification of reference gene primers within the assay. Sequence reads were collapsed and filtered to measure the absolute abundance of every unique TCRbeta CDR3 rearrangement. For each sample, productive Simpson clonality was calculated as the square root of Simpson's diversity index over productive rearrangements. TCRdb took this table from immuneACCESS and kept in-frame rearrangements with V and J called. Such tables lack part of the clones; where checked against another copy, unresolved V genes explain under half of the gap, and the rest is unexplained. That table furnishes V, J and clone size, whereas the DNA furnished D and trimming. The sample table contains fewer than 250,000 clones; only one count was recorded for about 88% of them. 1.7% of the sample is in the top ten clones.

The collaborating institutions used their own protocols to collect whole blood in K2EDTA tubes. For TCRbeta analysis, collaborators shipped samples in one of three forms: frozen whole blood, isolated PBMCs, or DNA extracted from either of those sample types. The rearrangement joined TRBV7-7 to TRBJ2-1, with a weak D call of TRBD1 (5 bases match). This sequence was found in a man between 65 and 85 years old with acute or convalescent COVID-19. The sequenced material came from peripheral blood. The CDR3 protein is CASSLEGGWGEQFF. The DNA is TGTGCTAGCAGCTTAGAAGGCGGCTGGGGCGAGCAGTTCTTC. Where the CDR3 stops, the reference TRBV7-7 and TRBJ2-1 genes take over; the full variable domain is GAGVSQSPRYKVTKRGQDVTLRCDPISSHATLYWYQQALGQGPEFLTYFNYEAQPDKSGLPSDRFSAERPEGSISTLTIQRTEQRDSAMYRCASSLEGGWGEQFFGPGTRLTVL.